This TCR beta chain emerged from a study of CXCR3-negative and CXCR3-positive naive CD8 T cells. Whole-study results and caveats: Memory CD8+ T cell repertoires were far less diverse than both naive subsets. Within a donor, both naive subsets shared TRBV-TRBJ usage, unlike memory cells.

Subsets of CD8+ T cells were each sorted in triplicate at 270,000 or so cells apiece. The method, 5' RACE with UMI labels, was used to prepare the TRB cDNA libraries. One entry per CDR3 protein, without DNA, is what TCRdb gives after re-calling the 5' RACE reads. The sample table sets out about 120,000 distinct CDR3 sequences. From germline, CDR1 is SGHVS and CDR2 FQNEAQ. This CDR3 region has 16 residues. A note on this clonotype: Its antigen is not known.

The receptor comes from a human donor in good health. Some clones in this sample may be carry-over from other donors' samples. Sequenced material: naive CXCR3- CD8+ T cells from blood. Subset noted: CD45RO-CCR7+CD27+CD95- naive CD8+ T cells lacking CXCR3 (TNR3-). The chain couples TRBV7-8 to TRBJ1-1; TCRdb outputs TRBD1, but without DNA this stays unchecked. The CDR3 here is CASSLGFGLAGVAALF. The complete variable domain, with remaining parts taken from reference TRBV7-8 and TRBJ1-1, reads GAGVSQSPRYKVAKRGQDVALRCDPISGHVSLFWYQQALGQGPEFLTYFQNEAQLDKSGLPSDRFFAERPEGSVSTLKIQRTQQEDSAVYLCASSLGFGLAGVAALFGQGTRLTVV.